This paragraph covers one T cell receptor (beta chain) sequence. Antigen: not known. The V end was cut by 7 bases, the J end by 1 base, with 16 bases between. Germline V gene sequence: CDR1 MDHEN, CDR2 SYDVKM. The CDR3 is made up of 15 amino acids. The data stem from a study of T cells in localized non-small cell lung cancer. Clones were sequenced by immunoSEQ multiplex PCR, and TCRdb holds only the in-frame ones, with some missing. The data hold approximately 52,000 clones, with 70% to 85% observed a single time. General study results and limits: Maximal T cell clonality occurred in uninvolved adjacent lung, with tumor ranking below it.

This sequence joins TRBV28 and TRBJ1-1; a possible D gene is TRBD1 (5 bases). The material sequenced was peripheral blood, taken before any cancer treatment. This clonotype originated in a man aged 40 to 69 with stage I squamous cell lung carcinoma. CDR3 sequence: CASTESIRGNTEAFF. The CDR3 coding sequence is TGTGCCAGCACCGAGTCTATTAGGGGGAACACTGAAGCTTTCTTT.